The 8 T cell receptor beta chains listed next were all sequenced from one sample in a study of T cell repertoires in cytomegalovirus infection (dated 2019 in TCRdb). Sequenced on an Illumina HiSeq 1500. Through fastp at Q25 and MiXCR, TCRdb rebuilt clones from the public reads, retaining in-frame beta chains. Identical CDR3 protein sequences are pooled into one entry, listed with their most common genes and DNA. The sample yields hundreds of thousands of distinct CDR3 sequences; around 31% were counted once. About 20% of the sample rests with the top ten. No antigen has been assigned to these receptors. The sample's treatment or condition, from its label and the paper: in vitro stimulation with specific CMV peptide epitopes to enrich CMV-specific T cells. Source: cultured PBMCs, taken from culture after CMV antigen stimulation. These TCRs come from a human donor in good health (CMV status not recorded). Some clones in this sample may be carry-over from other donors' samples.

The chain has TRBV2 and TRBJ2-3; 8 positions match TRBD2. V lost 3 bases, J lost 5 bases, and 10 bases stayed unmatched. Per germline, CDR1 SNHLY and CDR2 FYNNEI. CDR3 size: 16 residues. The CDR3 region is CASSELTGGPGDTQYF. The CDR3 DNA follows: TGTGCCAGCAGTGAGTTAACGGGGGGGCCAGGAGATACGCAGTATTTT.

The chain recombines TRBV19 with TRBJ1-5; D uncertain. Germline CDR1 is LNHDA and CDR2 is SQIVND (reference sequence). The CDR3 totals 14 residues. Trimming left V 3 bases short and J 9 bases short, with 15 bases between. The CDR3 region is CASSISLAGRPQHF. The DNA for the CDR3 is TGTGCCAGTAGTATTAGTCTGGCCGGACGGCCCCAGCATTTT.

This chain joins TRBV6-1 and TRBJ2-3; D not certain. CDR3 length: 14 residues. The V end was cut by 6 bases, the J end by 2 bases, with 12 bases between. CDR1 and CDR2 from the germline V gene are MNHNS and SASEGT. The CDR3 region has the DNA TGTGCCAGCAGCGACCGGACCATCACAGATACGCAGTATTTT. As protein: CASSDRTITDTQYF.

This clonotype was seen repeatedly, ten times or more. V and J are TRBV7-2 and TRBJ1-3; tentatively, D is TRBD1 (5 bases). This CDR3 comprises 15 residues. Trimming stripped 3 bases from V and 0 bases from J, with 9 bases between. Germline CDR1 SGHTA, CDR2 FQGNSA. The CDR3 nucleotides are TGTGCCAGCAGCTTGGCAGGGCGCTCTGGAAACACCATATATTTT. Protein sequence: CASSLAGRSGNTIYF.

The gene calls are TRBV18 and TRBJ2-5; 10 bases align to TRBD1. The trim removed 4 bases at V and 5 bases at J, leaving 10 bases unmatched. The CDR3 covers 16 residues. Germline CDR1 is KGHSH and CDR2 is LQKENI. The CDR3 DNA sequence: TGTGCCAGCTCACTTACGACGGGACAGGGGATGGAGACCCAGTACTTC. It codes for CASSLTTGQGMETQYF.

This clonotype has only a few counts. The chain recombines TRBV28 with TRBJ2-2; no definite D call. CDR3 size: 15 residues. Trimming removed 5 bases from V and 0 bases from J, with 10 bases in between. From germline, CDR1 is MDHEN and CDR2 SYDVKM. This CDR3 is CASSPFSPNTGELFF. CDR3 DNA: TGTGCCAGCAGTCCCTTTAGCCCGAACACCGGGGAGCTGTTTTTT.

The chain employs TRBV29-1 and TRBJ1-1; 9 bases are shared with TRBD1. Per germline, CDR1 SQVTM and CDR2 ANQGSEA. The CDR3 is made up of 12 amino acids. Unmatched junction bases numbered 1, after V lost 5 bases and J lost 3 bases. The CDR3 reads CSVWDRDTEAFF. In nucleotides, the CDR3 is TGCAGCGTTTGGGACAGGGACACTGAAGCTTTCTTT. The full variable domain, with the rest looked up from reference TRBV29-1 and TRBJ1-1, is SAVISQKPSRDICQRGTSLTIQCQVDSQVTMMFWYRQQPGQSLTLIATANQGSEATYESGFVIDKFPISRPNLTFSTLTVSNMSPEDSSIYLCSVWDRDTEAFFGQGTRLTVV.

V is TRBV19 and J is TRBJ2-3; no clear D. The CDR3 spans 15 residues. CDR1 and CDR2 from the germline V gene are LNHDA and SQIVND (reference sequence). V lost 7 bases to trimming and J lost 4 bases, with 18 bases between them. CDR3 in amino acids: CASTDTAKSADTQYF. The CDR3 DNA is TGTGCCAGTACCGATACGGCTAAATCGGCAGATACGCAGTATTTT.